The count of the clone carrying this TCR beta chain is one. What it binds is not known. This sample was taken from a study of CD8+ T cells in alopecia areata. Study-wide results and caveats: Among the cells sequenced in scalp samples are also the resident alphabeta T cells of normal skin. While tofacitinib was given, many expanded lesional clones persisted in scalp and blood. Elevated clonality characterized lesional scalp relative to normal scalp, particularly in alopecia totalis/universalis.

RNA was isolated and reverse transcribed to cDNA, the sequencing template. Sequencing used immunoSEQ multiplex PCR; TCRdb keeps in-frame clones, though not all of them. The sample has around 120,000 clones, 58% seen once. Treatment noted: oral pan-JAK inhibitor, 5-10 mg twice daily. Individuals with alopecia areata gave both lesional scalp punch biopsies and peripheral blood for collection. Germline CDR1 LNHDA, CDR2 SQIVND (reference sequence). Trimming cost V 5 bases and J 3 bases, with 14 bases left between them. The CDR3 extends over 14 amino acids. The chain joins TRBV19 to TRBJ2-7; D is possibly TRBD1 (5 bases). Sequences were derived from CD8+ T cells sorted from blood, sampled at week 4, from a patient treated with tofacitinib. This TCR was sampled from a human donor with alopecia areata. The CDR3 DNA reads TGTGCCAGTAGTTCCGCCGTCCAGGGCTACGAGCAGTACTTC. Its protein product is CASSSAVQGYEQYF.